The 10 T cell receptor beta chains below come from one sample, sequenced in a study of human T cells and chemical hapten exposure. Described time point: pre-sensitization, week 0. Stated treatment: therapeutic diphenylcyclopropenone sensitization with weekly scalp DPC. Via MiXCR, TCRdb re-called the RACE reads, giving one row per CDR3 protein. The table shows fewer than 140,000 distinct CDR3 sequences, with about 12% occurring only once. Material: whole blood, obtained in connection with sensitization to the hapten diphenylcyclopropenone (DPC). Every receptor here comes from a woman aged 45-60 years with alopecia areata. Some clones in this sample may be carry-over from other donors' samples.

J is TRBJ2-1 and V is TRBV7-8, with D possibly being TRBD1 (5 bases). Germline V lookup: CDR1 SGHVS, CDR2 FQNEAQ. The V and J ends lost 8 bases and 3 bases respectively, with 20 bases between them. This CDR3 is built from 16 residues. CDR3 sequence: CASQPGQTLIYNEQFF. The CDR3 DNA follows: TGTGCCAGCCAACCAGGGCAGACCCTTATCTACAATGAGCAGTTCTTC.

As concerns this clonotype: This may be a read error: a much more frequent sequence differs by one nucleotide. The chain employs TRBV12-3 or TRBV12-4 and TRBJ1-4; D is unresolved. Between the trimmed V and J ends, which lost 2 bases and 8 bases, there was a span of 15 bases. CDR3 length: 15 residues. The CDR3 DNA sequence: TGTGCCAGCAGTTTAAGTGGACTAACGGAAGAAAAACTGTTTTTT. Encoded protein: CASSLSGLTEEKLFF.

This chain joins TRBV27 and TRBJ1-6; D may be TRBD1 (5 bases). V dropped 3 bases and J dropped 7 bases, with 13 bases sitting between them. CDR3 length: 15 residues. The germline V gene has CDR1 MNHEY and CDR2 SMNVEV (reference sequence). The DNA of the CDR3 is TGTGCCAGCAGTTTGCGGCCGGGGCCGAATTCACCCCTCCACTTT. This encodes CASSLRPGPNSPLHF.

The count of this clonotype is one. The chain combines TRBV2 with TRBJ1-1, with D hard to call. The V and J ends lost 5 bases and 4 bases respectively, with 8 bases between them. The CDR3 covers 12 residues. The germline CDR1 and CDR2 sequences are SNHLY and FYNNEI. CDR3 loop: CASSREGTEAFF. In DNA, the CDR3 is TGTGCCAGCAGTAGGGAGGGCACTGAAGCTTTCTTT.

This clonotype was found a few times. CDR3 DNA: TGCGCCACCAAAGGGGGGCAGGTCGGGGATACGCAGTATTTT. It encodes CATKGGQVGDTQYF. The chain links TRBV4-1 to TRBJ2-3; tentatively, D is TRBD1 or TRBD2 (6 bases each). The germline V gene encodes CDR1 MGHRA and CDR2 YSYEKL. The CDR3 sequence is 14 residues long. Trimming removed 10 bases at V and 6 bases at J, with 20 bases between.

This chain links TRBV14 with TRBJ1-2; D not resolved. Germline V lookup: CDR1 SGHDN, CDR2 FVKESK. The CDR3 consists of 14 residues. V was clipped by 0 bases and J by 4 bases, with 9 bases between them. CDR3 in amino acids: CASSQDRSAYGYTF. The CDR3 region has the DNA TGTGCCAGCAGCCAAGATCGGTCTGCCTATGGCTACACCTTC.

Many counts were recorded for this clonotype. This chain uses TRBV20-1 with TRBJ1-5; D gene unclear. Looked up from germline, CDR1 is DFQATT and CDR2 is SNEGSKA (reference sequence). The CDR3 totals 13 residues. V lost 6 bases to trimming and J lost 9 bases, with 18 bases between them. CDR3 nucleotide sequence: TGCAGTGCAAGTATGGGGAGCGTCCGGCCCCAGCATTTT. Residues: CSASMGSVRPQHF.

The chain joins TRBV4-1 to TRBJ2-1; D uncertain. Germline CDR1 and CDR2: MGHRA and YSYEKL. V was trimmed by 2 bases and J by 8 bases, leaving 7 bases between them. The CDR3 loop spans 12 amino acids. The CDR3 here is CASSQSFHEQFF. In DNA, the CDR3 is TGCGCCAGCAGCCAATCGTTTCATGAGCAGTTCTTC.

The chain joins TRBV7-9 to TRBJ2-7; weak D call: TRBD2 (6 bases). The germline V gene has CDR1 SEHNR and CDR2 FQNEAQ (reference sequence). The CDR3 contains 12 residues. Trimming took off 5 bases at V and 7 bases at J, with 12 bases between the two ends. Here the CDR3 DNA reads TGTGCCAGCAGCGCGGGGCCTCTGGAGCAGTACTTC. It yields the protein CASSAGPLEQYF.

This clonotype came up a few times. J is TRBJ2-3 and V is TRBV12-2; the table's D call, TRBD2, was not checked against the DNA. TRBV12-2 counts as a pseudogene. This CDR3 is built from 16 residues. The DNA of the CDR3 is TGTGCAAGTCGCTTATCGATAGCGGGACTCACAGATACGCAGTATTTT. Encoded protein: CASRLSIAGLTDTQYF.